The 20 T cell receptor beta chains given below trace back to one sample, sequenced in a study of T cells in Graves' hyperthyroidism and ophthalmopathy. Amplified regions were TCR beta CDR3 sequences from RNA transcripts. First-round RT-PCR with HTBI primers amplified the TCR CDR3 region. One entry per CDR3 protein, called by TCRdb with MiXCR from the multiplex PCR reads. Among roughly 710,000 distinct CDR3 sequences, 35% were seen once, and the ten largest hold around 30%. Sequencing input: blood. The receptors here all came from a woman in her 40s with Graves' hyperthyroidism.

This chain joins TRBV13 and TRBJ2-6; TRBD1 might be the D (6 bases). The V end lost 0 bases, the J end lost 0 bases, and 12 bases lay between the germline ends. CDR1 is PRHDT and CDR2 is FYEKMQ in the germline V gene (reference sequence). There are 18 residues in the CDR3. The CDR3 protein is CASSLGGTTSSGANVLTF. CDR3 bases: TGTGCCAGCAGCTTAGGTGGGACAACTAGCTCTGGGGCCAACGTCCTGACTTTC.

This clonotype occurred a few times. The V gene is TRBV20-1, the J gene TRBJ2-7; D may match TRBD1 or TRBD2 (5 bases each). Trimming shortened V by 3 bases and J by 1 base, and 13 bases separated the two germline ends. The CDR3 is 14 residues long. Germline loops: CDR1 DFQATT, CDR2 SNEGSKA (reference sequence). The CDR3 region has the DNA TGCAGTGCTAGGACGGAGGACAAATCCTACGAGCAGTACTTC. Residues: CSARTEDKSYEQYF.

The chain links TRBV29-1 to TRBJ1-2; TRBD1 agrees at 8 bases. CDR1 and CDR2 from the germline V gene are SQVTM and ANQGSEA. The CDR3 is 12 residues long. CDR3 in amino acids: CTLPYRGNGYTF. The CDR3 DNA is TGCACCCTTCCGTACAGGGGGAATGGCTACACCTTC.

This clonotype was recorded many times. The chain carries TRBV29-1 and TRBJ1-2; D ambiguous. The CDR3 covers 13 residues. V was shortened by 6 bases and J by 4 bases, with 15 bases between the two germline ends. Per the germline V gene, CDR1 is SQVTM and CDR2 is ANQGSEA. The CDR3 region has the DNA TGCAGCGTAAGACCGACCTCCTTCTATGGCTACACCTTC. Translated, it gives CSVRPTSFYGYTF.

About this clonotype itself: One junction end disagrees with the germline gene, perhaps due to a read error. The chain joins TRBV15 to TRBJ1-2; D is perhaps TRBD1 (5 bases). Germline V gene data show CDR1 as LNHNV and CDR2 as YYDKDF (reference sequence). This CDR3 spans 15 amino acids. The CDR3 here is CAISRAEGLNYGYTF. The CDR3, as DNA: TGTGCCATCAGCAGGGCAGAGGGACTGAACTATGGCTACACCTTC.

This clonotype appeared a few times. The chain is built from TRBV4-3 and TRBJ2-7; TRBD1 matches at 11 bases. Germline-derived CDR1 and CDR2 are LGHNA and YSLEER. With V trimmed by 3 bases and J by 0 bases, 1 base remained unmatched. The CDR3 runs 15 residues. CDR3 DNA: TGCGCCAGCAGCCAGGGACAGGGGGGCTCCTACGAGCAGTACTTC. This sequence encodes CASSQGQGGSYEQYF.

This clonotype was recorded once. With a much larger clone just one base away, this may be a read error. The chain carries TRBV6-1 and TRBJ1-6; D gene unclear. Germline CDR1 reads MNHNS; CDR2 reads SASEGT. The CDR3 has 14 residues. Trimming stripped 8 bases from V and 10 bases from J, with 18 bases between. The CDR3 region is CASGGNSLGSPLHF. Here the CDR3 DNA reads TGTGCCAGCGGAGGAAACAGTCTTGGATCACCCCTCCACTTT.

The V gene is TRBV5-1, the J gene TRBJ1-6; D unresolved. The CDR3 extends over 14 amino acids. V lost 0 bases and J 7 bases, leaving 8 bases between the germline ends. Germline-derived CDR1 and CDR2 are SGHRS and YFSETQ. The CDR3 DNA sequence: TGCGCCAGCAGCTTGGCCAGTATGAATTCACCCCTCCACTTT. This codes for CASSLASMNSPLHF.

This clonotype turned up a few times. In nucleotides, the CDR3 is TGCAGCTTACCTAACTATGGCTACACCTTC. Its protein is CSLPNYGYTF. The chain carries TRBV29-1 and TRBJ1-2; D unresolved. Trimming took 8 bases from V and 0 from J, leaving 4 bases between them. Germline values: CDR1 SQVTM, CDR2 ANQGSEA. CDR3 length equals 10 residues.

A note on this clonotype: A much larger clonotype is one base distant, so this may be a read error. The gene calls are TRBV20-1 and TRBJ2-5, with D possibly TRBD2 on 6 matching bases. Looked up from germline, CDR1 is DFQATT and CDR2 is SNEGSKA (reference sequence). The CDR3 length is 16 residues. CDR3: CSTRDPPLRRGETQYF. The CDR3 region has the DNA TGCAGTACTAGAGATCCCCCTTTGCGACGGGGGGAGACCCAGTACTTC.

V gene TRBV20-1 combines with J gene TRBJ2-7; 9 positions match TRBD1. Germline V lookup: CDR1 DFQATT, CDR2 SNEGSKA (reference sequence). V lost 3 bases and J lost 3; bases outside the gene matches: 6. The CDR3 is made up of 14 amino acids. CDR3 amino acids: CSARNRDRVYEQYF. In DNA, the CDR3 is TGCAGTGCTAGGAACCGGGACAGGGTCTACGAGCAGTACTTC.

This clonotype was seen many times. The rearrangement joins TRBV7-2 to TRBJ2-5, with 8 nucleotides matching TRBD1. The CDR3 contains 14 residues. The junction had 10 bases not matched to a gene; V was cut back by 8 bases and J by 5 bases. From germline, CDR1 is SGHTA and CDR2 FQGNSA. As DNA, the CDR3 is TGTGCCAGCGCCCCGGACAGGGTCATGGAGACCCAGTACTTC. This translates into CASAPDRVMETQYF.

The J gene is TRBJ2-3, the V gene TRBV13; D remains ambiguous. The length of the CDR3 is 11 residues. Germline-derived CDR1 and CDR2 are PRHDT and FYEKMQ (reference sequence). V lost 6 bases and J 5 bases, leaving 6 bases between the germline ends. CDR3 region: CASRFGDTQYF. The CDR3 DNA follows: TGTGCCAGCAGATTCGGAGATACGCAGTATTTT.

The genes are TRBV6-5 and TRBJ2-7; D ambiguous. The CDR3 is made up of 16 amino acids. Per germline, CDR1 MNHEY and CDR2 SVGAGI. Between the trimmed V and J ends, which lost 5 bases and 3 bases, there was a span of 20 bases. Written as DNA, the CDR3 is TGTGCCAGCAGTCACGATGGACCTCCGGAGTACTACGAGCAGTACTTC. It encodes CASSHDGPPEYYEQYF.

About this clonotype: This may come from a read error, since a much larger clone is one base off. This chain connects TRBV7-9 to TRBJ1-2; 8 bases line up with TRBD1. J lost 5 bases, V lost 4 bases, and 6 bases had no gene match. CDR1 and CDR2 from the germline V gene are SEHNR and FQNEAQ (reference sequence). The CDR3 has 14 residues. The CDR3 bases are TGTGCCAGCAGCTCCAGGGGGCTAGAATATGGCTACACCTTC. Translating it yields CASSSRGLEYGYTF.

Only a few counts were recorded for this clonotype. V usage is TRBV3-1 and J usage is TRBJ1-1, with D maybe TRBD1 (5 bases). The CDR3 is 14 amino acids. Trimming cost V 0 bases and J 4 bases, with 9 bases left between them. Germline V gives CDR1 LGHDT, CDR2 YNNKEL (reference sequence). CDR3: CASSQDQGVTEAFF. In DNA form, the CDR3 reads TGTGCCAGCAGCCAAGACCAGGGAGTCACTGAAGCTTTCTTT. The entire variable domain, with the rest obtained from reference TRBV3-1 and TRBJ1-1, is as follows: DTAVSQTPKYLVTQMGNDKSIKCEQNLGHDTMYWYKQDSKKFLKIMFSYNNKELIINETVPNRFSPKSPDKAHLNLHINSLELGDSAVYFCASSQDQGVTEAFFGQGTRLTVV.

This clonotype was detected ten times or more. The chain combines TRBV20-1 with TRBJ1-5; D remains unclear. The germline CDR1 and CDR2 sequences are DFQATT and SNEGSKA (reference sequence). V was clipped by 6 bases and J by 0 bases, with 12 bases between them. The CDR3 runs to 14 residues. CDR3 amino acids: CSAAGSISNQPQHF. The CDR3 DNA follows: TGCAGTGCCGCCGGTTCCATTAGCAATCAGCCCCAGCATTTT.

This rearrangement joins TRBV20-1 to TRBJ1-2, with a weak D call TRBD1 (6 bases). The CDR3 has 14 residues. Germline V gene lookup returns CDR1 DFQATT and CDR2 SNEGSKA (reference sequence). V was shortened by 4 bases and J by 8 bases, with 20 bases between the two germline ends. The CDR3 sequence: CSAMGQGSVSGYTF. The CDR3 DNA sequence: TGCAGTGCTATGGGGCAGGGGTCCGTGAGCGGCTACACCTTC.

V and J are TRBV10-3 and TRBJ2-5, with no clear D. V was pared by 2 bases and J by 6 bases, with 4 bases between. Per the germline V gene, CDR1 is ENHRY and CDR2 is SYGVKD. The length of the CDR3 is 11 residues. The CDR3 loop reads CAISEAKTQYF. In DNA, the CDR3 is TGTGCCATCAGTGAGGCAAAGACCCAGTACTTC.

This clonotype was found a few times. The chain employs TRBV20-1 and TRBJ1-1; 10 bases line up with TRBD1. V trimming: 5 bases; J trimming: 3 bases; junction bases outside the gene matches: 6. Germline assignment: CDR1 DFQATT and CDR2 SNEGSKA (reference sequence). The CDR3 is 14 residues long. The CDR3 region has the DNA TGCAGTGCTCCCCGGACAGGGGGATACACTGAAGCTTTCTTT. This gives the protein CSAPRTGGYTEAFF.